This T cell receptor beta chain was found in a study of blood T cell repertoires in COVID-19. Study summary: Nucleic acid was either cDNA or gDNA, and it came from T cells, B-cell-depleted T cells, or PBMCs.

Germline V gene data show CDR1 as SEHNR and CDR2 as FQNEAQ (reference sequence). CDR3 length: 13 amino acids. TCRdb keeps only in-frame clones here, not all; method: immunoSEQ multiplex PCR. The repertoire has approximately 300,000 clones, about nine tenths of them found once; the top ten carry approximately 4.1%. On this clone: A read error may account for a junction end that differs from germline.

The receptor comes from a man aged 30 to 45 who had recovered from COVID-19. V and J are TRBV7-9 and TRBJ1-2; maybe TRBD1 (6 bases). Sequences were obtained from PBMCs or T cells enriched from blood (not recorded which). The CDR3 loop reads CASSLPAQGGTTF. As DNA, the CDR3 is TGTGCCAGCAGCTTACCCGCACAGGGCGGAACCACTTTC.